This T cell receptor (beta chain) was sequenced during a study of regulatory T cells in long-lasting Graves disease. The germline gives CDR1 SGHTA, CDR2 FQGNSA. CDR3 length: 16 amino acids. V lost 3 bases, J lost 0 bases, and 14 bases lay in between. As to time point: persistent/refractory GD, antithyroid drugs over 5 years with positive TRAb. PBMC-extracted RNA yielded the TCR library. TCR beta libraries were built with iRepertoire HTBI primers and Arm-PCR of CDR3 regions. TCRdb recomputed calls from the multiplex PCR reads with MiXCR, one row per CDR3 protein. The sample lists approximately 380,000 distinct CDR3 sequences, more than 20% seen once, with under 25% in the top ten.

The source was peripheral blood mononuclear cells (PBMCs), collected when the disease was refractory, from a patient treated with antithyroid drugs. The chain joins TRBV7-2 to TRBJ1-1; D is uncertain. The clonotype was recovered from a female donor with Graves disease. For the CDR3, the DNA is TGTGCCAGCAGCTTGACTCCGACGGCCATGAACACTGAAGCTTTCTTT. Translated: CASSLTPTAMNTEAFF.